This T cell receptor beta chain was sequenced for a study of T cells in Graves' hyperthyroidism and ophthalmopathy. Overall study context: Blood was drawn when the patient was first diagnosed and still untreated. Study results and caveats: It was a median around seven months before onset that the model predicted ophthalmopathy. Clonotypes that were expanded in thyroid above 0.001 mostly appeared in blood too.

Template material for amplifying TCR beta CDR3 regions consisted of RNA transcripts. Primed by the HTBI set, a first-round RT-PCR was run on the TCR CDR3. TCRdb processed the multiplex PCR reads anew with MiXCR; each CDR3 protein has one entry. The sample contains approximately 530,000 distinct CDR3 sequences, just under 20% of which appear only once. Regarding this clonotype: The target antigen is unknown.

Germline CDR1 is ENHRY and CDR2 is SYGVKD. V gave up 8 bases and J gave up 7 bases; unmatched junction bases: 6. The length of the CDR3 is 14 residues. Sequenced sample: blood. The source of this sequence is a man aged 35 to 55 with Graves' ophthalmopathy. The chain couples TRBV10-3 to TRBJ1-6; 9 bases are shared with TRBD1. CDR3 region: CAIQGGTGNSPLHF. The CDR3 DNA reads TGTGCCATCCAAGGTGGGACAGGGAATTCACCCCTCCACTTT.